The clone carrying this TCR beta chain was counted once. The entry originates in a study of cytomegalovirus exposure and HLA in healthy donors. Study-level background: Of some 400 genotyped donors, about 80% clustered with self-reported Caucasian donors.

CDR1 and CDR2 (germline): SGHTA, FQGNSA. V shed 3 bases and J 7 bases; nucleotides not matched to a gene: 0. The CDR3 consists of 13 residues. Amplification used 60 Vbeta primers and 13 Jbeta primers. TCRdb's table, derived via immunoSEQ multiplex PCR, lists solely in-frame clones and lacks some. The sample holds 150,000 to 200,000 clones; about 70% are singletons and the top ten take 1.8%. The TCR comes from a woman aged 25 to 39 in good health and CMV-seronegative. Sample: PBMCs. The chain has TRBV7-2 and TRBJ2-1; 10 bases map to TRBD2. CDR3 region: CASSFSGGNEQFF. CDR3 in DNA: TGTGCCAGCAGCTTTAGCGGGGGGAATGAGCAGTTCTTC.